This TCR beta chain came from a study of blood T cells in healthy people across ages. V shed 4 bases and J 9 bases; nucleotides not matched to a gene: 10. The length of the CDR3 is 15 residues. Germline CDR1 is MNHNS and CDR2 is SASEGT. Primed by a sample-barcoded 5' primer and a J-beta primer mix, a second PCR proceeded for 7 to 11 cycles. From the 5' RACE reads, TCRdb called clonotypes with MiXCR, one entry per CDR3 protein. Here the sample spans about 970,000 distinct CDR3 sequences, roughly 50% being singletons. V is TRBV6-1 and J is TRBJ2-1, with TRBD1 matching over 9 bases. This receptor was identified in a woman aged 55-75 years in good health. The material sequenced was blood. The CDR3: CASSGRDRVSGEQFF. The DNA for the CDR3 is TGTGCCAGCAGTGGCCGGGACAGGGTGTCGGGTGAGCAGTTCTTC.